These 22 T cell receptor beta chains came from one sample sequenced in a study of shared clonotypes between healthy human individuals. TCRdb's copy holds only in-frame clones and misses some; the assay was immunoSEQ multiplex PCR. This sample has over a million clones, with around 98.5% found just once. Sequencing was carried out using naive CD4+ T cells sorted from blood. The subset denotes: CD45RA+ positively selected. Receptor source: a man aged 25-40 years in good health.

This clone has just one count. The chain is built from TRBV25-1 and TRBJ2-1; 12 nucleotides match TRBD2. CDR3 length equals 15 residues. The germline gives CDR1 MGHDK, CDR2 SYGVNS. V was pared by 4 bases and J by 6 bases, with 4 bases of the junction left unmatched. The CDR3: CASSAPTSGGNEQFF. The CDR3 nucleotides read TGTGCCAGCAGTGCCCCGACTAGCGGGGGCAATGAGCAGTTCTTC.

The CDR3 nucleotides read TGCGCCAGCAGCCAATCTCTCTTCTTCGGGACAGGTCGTACCGGGGAGCTGTTTTTT. It encodes CASSQSLFFGTGRTGELFF. V usage is TRBV4-3 and J usage is TRBJ2-2; 8 bases agree with TRBD1. The CDR3 length is 19 residues. In germline, CDR1 is LGHNA, CDR2 YSLEER. Trimming cost V 2 bases and J 5 bases; bases outside gene matches: 16.

The chain employs TRBV6-6 and TRBJ1-1, with a tentative D call TRBD1 (6 bases). The CDR3 has 16 amino acids. Germline CDR1 and CDR2: MNHNY and SVGAGI (reference sequence). V was clipped by 7 bases and J by 1 base, with 19 bases between them. CDR3 bases: TGTGCCAGCATTCACGCGGGGGGCAACCGGAACACTGAAGCTTTCTTT. Translation gives CASIHAGGNRNTEAFF.

J is TRBJ2-1 and V is TRBV7-8, with 8 bases that match TRBD2. The CDR3 length is 17 residues. Germline loops: CDR1 SGHVS, CDR2 FQNEAQ. Germline trimming cut 1 base from V and 6 bases from J; bases unmatched to any gene: 11. The CDR3 region has the DNA TGTGCCAGCAGCTTAGACCGGGGCCTAGCGGGCGCCAATGAGCAGTTCTTC. Its protein is CASSLDRGLAGANEQFF.

The rearrangement uses TRBV11-3 and TRBJ1-1; D not resolved. The CDR3 runs to 13 residues. CDR1 SGHNT and CDR2 YENEEA come from the germline V gene. The V end lost 3 bases, the J end lost 0 bases, and 5 bases lay between the germline ends. CDR3 in amino acids: CASSFALNTEAFF. DNA for the CDR3: TGTGCCAGCAGCTTCGCGCTGAACACTGAAGCTTTCTTT.

The rearrangement uses TRBV2 and TRBJ2-7; the D is unclear. The CDR3 loop spans 11 amino acids. Germline assignment: CDR1 SNHLY and CDR2 FYNNEI. Trimming took off 0 bases at V and 8 bases at J, with 5 bases between the two ends. CDR3 in DNA: TGTGCCAGCAGTGAAGCGGAGAAGCAGTACTTC. Amino acid sequence: CASSEAEKQYF.

The chain is built from TRBV6-4 and TRBJ2-3; D is possibly TRBD1 or TRBD2 (5 bases each). The CDR3 length is 14 residues. The V end lost 5 bases, the J end lost 4 bases, and 13 bases lay between the germline ends. Germline V lookup: CDR1 MRHNA, CDR2 SNTAGT. CDR3 in DNA: TGTGCCAGCAGTAAGGGACCAAACTCAGATACGCAGTATTTT. It is translated as CASSKGPNSDTQYF.

The genes are TRBV11-2 and TRBJ2-1; TRBD2 matches 10 bases. The CDR3 runs to 16 residues. CDR1 is SGHAT and CDR2 is FQNNGV in the germline V gene. Trimming took 1 base from V and 8 from J; bases not matched to a gene: 8. The CDR3 sequence: CASSLARLAGVDEQFF. The CDR3 nucleotides are TGTGCCAGCAGCTTAGCCCGACTAGCGGGCGTGGATGAGCAGTTCTTC.

The CDR3 sequence: CASTQRGSGRAYEQYF. CDR3 nucleotides: TGTGCCAGCACTCAAAGGGGTAGCGGGAGGGCCTACGAGCAGTACTTC. V gene TRBV6-6 combines with J gene TRBJ2-7; 11 nucleotides match TRBD2. CDR1 is MNHNY, CDR2 SVGAGI, per germline (reference sequence). This CDR3 contains 16 residues. Trimming cost V 7 bases and J 2 bases; bases outside gene matches: 10.

The chain couples TRBV7-9 to TRBJ2-3, with D possibly TRBD1 on 6 matching bases. Germline V gene lookup returns CDR1 SEHNR and CDR2 FQNEAQ (reference sequence). This CDR3 contains 16 residues. V lost 5 bases, J lost 0 bases, and 15 bases lay in between. CDR3 bases: TGTGCCAGCAGCCCGCCGGGACACCCTAGCACAGATACGCAGTATTTT. It yields the protein CASSPPGHPSTDTQYF.

The chain is built from TRBV15 and TRBJ1-2; D might be TRBD1 (5 bases). The CDR3 is 14 residues long. Germline CDR1 LNHNV, CDR2 YYDKDF (reference sequence). The V gene lost 5 bases and the J gene lost 8 bases, with 18 bases spanning the gap. As DNA, the CDR3 is TGTGCCACCAGCGAGCGACAGCCTTACGGCGGCTACACCTTC. Translation gives CATSERQPYGGYTF.

V and J are TRBV6-6 and TRBJ2-7; TRBD1 aligns across 9 bases. The V and J ends lost 6 bases and 7 bases, in that order; junction bases with no gene match: 4. The CDR3 has 12 residues. From germline, CDR1 is MNHNY and CDR2 SVGAGI (reference sequence). The CDR3 nucleotides are TGTGCCAGCAGCTGGACAGGGGATGAGCAGTACTTC. Amino acid sequence: CASSWTGDEQYF.

V is TRBV7-6 and J is TRBJ2-1; D uncertain. Trimming cost V 1 base and J 8 bases, with 18 bases left between them. Germline V gene data show CDR1 as SGHVS and CDR2 as FNYEAQ. The CDR3 totals 16 residues. The CDR3 region has the DNA TGTGCCAGCAGCTTAGGGAATATCTTGTCAGGCCATGAGCAGTTCTTC. It encodes CASSLGNILSGHEQFF. Looking up the rest from reference TRBV7-6 and TRBJ2-1 gives the full variable domain: GAGVSQSPRYKVTKRGQDVALRCDPISGHVSLYWYRQALGQGPEFLTYFNYEAQQDKSGLPNDRFSAERPEGSISTLTIQRTEQRDSAMYRCASSLGNILSGHEQFFGPGTRLTVL.

Turning to this clone: The sample carries other DNA sequences with the same CDR3. V gene TRBV5-4 combines with J gene TRBJ2-7; D uncertain. In germline, CDR1 is SGHNT, CDR2 YYREEE (reference sequence). The V end was cut by 0 bases, the J end by 3 bases, with 7 bases between. CDR3 length: 13 amino acids. The CDR3, as DNA: TGTGCCAGCAGCTTGGGAGGAAACTACGAGCAGTACTTC. Its protein product is CASSLGGNYEQYF. Full variable domain (rest looked up from reference TRBV5-4 and TRBJ2-7): ETGVTQSPTHLIKTRGQQVTLRCSSQSGHNTVSWYQQALGQGPQFIFQYYREEENGRGNFPPRFSGLQFPNYSSELNVNALELDDSALYLCASSLGGNYEQYFGPGTRLTVT.

The chain employs TRBV4-3 and TRBJ1-5; D gene ambiguous. In germline, CDR1 is LGHNA, CDR2 YSLEER. This CDR3 is 17 amino acids long. The V and J ends lost 0 bases and 5 bases respectively, with 17 bases between them. The CDR3 here is CASSQDPPGILDQPQHF. For the CDR3, the DNA is TGCGCCAGCAGCCAAGATCCCCCGGGAATCCTTGATCAGCCCCAGCATTTT.

This clone was counted a single time. The V and J genes are TRBV10-2 and TRBJ2-1, with a tentative D call TRBD2 (6 bases). Germline V gene lookup returns CDR1 WSHSY and CDR2 SAAADI. The germline V and J ends were trimmed by 5 bases and 8 bases, with 16 bases remaining between them. The CDR3 extends over 14 amino acids. In nucleotides, the CDR3 is TGCGCCAGCAGTTTCACCGGGCCGGGGGATGAGCAGTTCTTC. This translates into CASSFTGPGDEQFF.

The rearrangement uses TRBV9 and TRBJ2-7; TRBD2 matches at 12 bases. V dropped 0 bases and J dropped 5; count of bases not matched to a gene: 3. Germline V CDR1 and CDR2: SGDLS, YYNGEE. The CDR3 loop spans 15 amino acids. The CDR3: CASSVGTSGVHEQYF. Written as DNA, the CDR3 is TGTGCCAGCAGCGTAGGGACTAGCGGGGTCCACGAGCAGTACTTC.

V usage is TRBV5-1 and J usage is TRBJ1-2, with D uncertain. This CDR3 comprises 16 residues. From germline, CDR1 is SGHRS and CDR2 YFSETQ. V was clipped by 4 bases and J by 7 bases, with 23 bases between them. In DNA form, the CDR3 reads TGCGCCAGCAGCACGGAGGGCCCCCCTAGTGAGGCTGGCTACACCTTC. Protein: CASSTEGPPSEAGYTF.

The chain is built from TRBV5-1 and TRBJ2-1; 7 nucleotides line up with TRBD2. The CDR3 length is 15 residues. Germline V CDR1 and CDR2: SGHRS, YFSETQ. With V trimmed by 2 bases and J by 6 bases, 8 bases remained unmatched. The CDR3 protein is CASSFGLEIFNEQFF. DNA of the CDR3: TGCGCCAGCAGCTTTGGACTAGAAATTTTCAATGAGCAGTTCTTC.

As regards this clone: Other DNA sequences from this sample encode an identical CDR3 as well. CDR3 sequence (DNA): TGTGCCAGCAGCCCCTCTTACGAGCAGTACTTC. Its translation is CASSPSYEQYF. The chain links TRBV7-9 to TRBJ2-7; D is ambiguous. The CDR3 covers 11 residues. The germline CDR1 and CDR2 sequences are SEHNR and FQNEAQ (reference sequence). V was shortened by 5 bases and J by 4 bases, with 6 bases between the two germline ends.

The CDR3 loop is CASSPTGGRVQPQHF. The CDR3 nucleotides are TGTGCCAGCTCACCGACAGGGGGCCGTGTGCAGCCCCAGCATTTT. The chain couples TRBV18 to TRBJ1-5, with 10 bases that match TRBD1. From germline, CDR1 is KGHSH and CDR2 LQKENI. This CDR3 has 15 amino acids. Losses at the gene ends were 3 bases for V and 7 bases for J; bases not matched to a gene: 6.

The V call is TRBV18, the J call TRBJ2-1; a possible D gene is TRBD2 (6 bases). The CDR3 consists of 16 residues. The V and J ends lost 2 bases and 0 bases respectively, with 11 bases between them. Germline CDR1 reads KGHSH; CDR2 reads LQKENI. CDR3 sequence: CASSPDTSSSYNEQFF. DNA of the CDR3: TGTGCCAGCTCACCAGATACTAGCAGCTCCTACAATGAGCAGTTCTTC.